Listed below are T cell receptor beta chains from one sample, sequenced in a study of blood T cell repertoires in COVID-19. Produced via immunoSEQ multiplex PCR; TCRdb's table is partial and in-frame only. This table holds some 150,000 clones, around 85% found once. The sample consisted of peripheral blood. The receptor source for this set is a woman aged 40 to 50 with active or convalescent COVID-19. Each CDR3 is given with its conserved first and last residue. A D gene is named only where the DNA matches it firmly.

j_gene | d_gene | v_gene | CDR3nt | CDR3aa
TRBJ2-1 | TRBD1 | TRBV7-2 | TGTGCCAGCAGCTTCCGGGACAGGTACAATGAGCAGTTCTTC | CASSFRDRYNEQFF
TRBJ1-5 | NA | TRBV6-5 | TGTGCCAGCAGTTATGGGGGGGCGAGGCAGCCCCAGCATTTT | CASSYGGARQPQHF
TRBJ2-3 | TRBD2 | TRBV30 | TGTGCCTGGAGTCGGGGGGGACTAGCTGCAGATACGCAGTATTTT | CAWSRGGLAADTQYF
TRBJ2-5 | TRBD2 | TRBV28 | TGTGCCAGCACCCCTACTAGCGGGGGGGCCTATGAGACCCAGTACTTC | CASTPTSGGAYETQYF
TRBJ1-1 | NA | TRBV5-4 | TGTGCCAGCAGGGAGGGGACTGAACGGACTGAAGCTTTCTTT | CASREGTERTEAFF
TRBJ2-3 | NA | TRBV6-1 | TGTGCCAGCAGTGAAGATCCCTCCCCGGCAGATACGCAGTATTTT | CASSEDPSPADTQYF
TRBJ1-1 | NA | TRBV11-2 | TGTGCCAGCAGCTTAGCTCTAGGCAGCTTGAACACTGAAGCTTTCTTT | CASSLALGSLNTEAFF
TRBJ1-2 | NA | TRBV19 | TGTGCCAGTAGTATTTGGTCACAGGGACATGGCTACACCTTC | CASSIWSQGHGYTF
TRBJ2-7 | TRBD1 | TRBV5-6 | TGTGCCAGCAGCCCGAGTACAGGGGCGGGCTACGAGCAGTACTTC | CASSPSTGAGYEQYF
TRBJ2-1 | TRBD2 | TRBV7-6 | TGTGCCAGCAGCTTATTAACTAGCGGGAGGGCCCCGTACAATGAGCAGTTCTTC | CASSLLTSGRAPYNEQFF
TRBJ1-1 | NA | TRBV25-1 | TGTGCCAGCAGTGTGGCAGGGATCACTGAAGCTTTCTTT | CASSVAGITEAFF